What follows describes a single T cell receptor beta chain. This receptor's antigen is unknown. No base quality values were provided; no much bigger clone lies one nucleotide off. The data stem from a study of cytomegalovirus exposure and HLA in healthy donors (dated by TCRdb to about 2017). Broadly, across the study: According to an earlier analysis of 450 to 650 of the donors, some 170 million T cells yielded some 110 million unique TCR beta sequences and 276 Gb of sequence data. Among the roughly 370 genotyped donors, under 90% belonged to the genetic ancestry cluster associated with self-reported Caucasian donors. An earlier analysis of 587 of the donors applied high-throughput TCR beta sequencing to assess whether each TCR beta V gene segment acted as functional or pseudogenic. Among some 410 genotyped donors of the cohort, an average of around 250,000 unique TCR beta nucleotide sequences was sequenced per donor, of which 15% to 20% were non-productive. Donor age, sex, ethnicity and CMV serostatus were compiled alongside the repertoire data. The study profiled the T cell repertoires of 500 to 800 subjects by immunosequencing and related them to cytomegalovirus serostatus. Roughly 5 DR-DQ haplotypes were handled as single units for association and clustering because linkage in the cohort was strong. An early release that covered fewer than 800 HLA-typed donors contained approximately 300 gigabases of sequencing data and roughly 84 million unique TCR sequences. The number of donors typed differed by locus, with about 620-630 for A, B, C, DRB1 and DQB1, around 520 for DQA1, about 610 for DPA1, and about 450 for DPB1. In the later analysis, no new phenotypic data were used to find candidate immune exposures; instead, reliance was placed on TCR beta sequences and their occurrence across donors. In a later analysis, previously published TCR beta repertoires from fewer than 750 donors were re-analyzed and high-resolution HLA genotyping was added so that TCR occurrence patterns could be studied. Genome-wide SNP genotypes for about 65% of the roughly 670 donors were used in a later genetic analysis, which treated that subset as a discovery cohort. A separate validation cohort of some 130 different subjects was used in addition to the roughly 720-subject first cohort. Every repertoire in the discovery cohort had been generated on one and the same sequencing platform. The aim of the study was to test whether cataloging public T cell receptors could identify signatures of past pathogen exposure. Both class I and class II loci were covered by HLA typing, at four-digit resolution. To predict cytomegalovirus infection status, the study brought together high-throughput TCR immunosequencing, statistical association of individual TCRs with disease status, and machine learning.

The receptor library was made with the immunoSEQ multiplex PCR assay. The multiplex PCR relied on a mix of 60 forward primers for TCR Vbeta segments and 13 reverse primers for TCR Jbeta segments. A multiplex PCR assay on genomic DNA amplified the CDR3 region of rearranged TCR beta genes. On the Illumina HiSeq System, the amplified TCR beta libraries were sequenced as 87-base-pair reads. For the original study's pipeline: A later analysis tallied 80 million to 95 million unique TCR beta chains across the 610 or so repertoires, and about 10 million of those chains were shared by two or more donors. Raw reads were error-corrected and collapsed into unique sequences by a nearest-neighbor algorithm in which closely related sequences were merged to remove PCR and sequencing errors. CDR3 sequences were aligned to IMGT reference sequences to assign V, D and J gene segments. For a sequence to be retained, at least a six-nucleotide match to both a V gene segment and a J gene segment was required. A rearrangement was called productive if the CDR3 had no stop codons and remained in frame with V and J, and every other rearrangement was called non-productive. CDR3 was defined according to IMGT convention as the region running from the second conserved V-encoded cysteine to the conserved J-encoded phenylalanine. The earlier analysis of 587 of the donors excluded any sequence lacking an unambiguous match to a single V gene segment. An earlier analysis of approximately 590 of the donors called V segments functional above 56.7% productive rearrangements and segregating when the between-donor standard deviation exceeded 5%. A statistical classification framework was built to diagnose cytomegalovirus status from the catalog of TCR beta chain sequences. V and J gene assignment, in a later analysis, came from comparing TCR nucleotide sequences with IMGT/GENE-DB human TR gene sequences. In a later analysis, CDR3 sequences and most-parsimonious VDJ recombination scenarios were assigned using the TCRdist pipeline. In a later analysis, each TCR beta chain was defined by its CDR3 amino acid sequence together with its V-gene family, and reads lacking a unique V-gene family were excluded. A later analysis removed 600 or so highly shared, low-generation-probability nucleotide sequences to deal with suspected cross-contamination and a sequencing artifact. A later analysis calculated a clonal expansion index for each public chain from normalized within-repertoire ranks of inferred template counts. In a later analysis, generation probabilities were computed with a VDJ recombination model fitted to out-of-frame rearrangements, and the resulting probabilities were checked against IGoR. Hypergeometric tests were used in a later analysis to score TCR-TCR, TCR-HLA and TCR-CMV co-occurrence, with a repertoire-size bias correction applied to the TCR pairs. A later analysis estimated false discovery rates by permuting HLA or CMV assignments 20 times. In a later analysis, co-occurring TCRs were grouped using DBSCAN, with TCRdist sequence similarity added in when clustering inside HLA-allele-positive subsets. Co-occurrence clustering excluded repertoires with fewer than 30,000 or more than 120,000 public chains, plus five with anomalous nucleotide sharing. TCRdb provides this immuneACCESS table in a form limited to in-frame rearrangements. Some clones are lacking; in checked studies, under half of them reflect an unresolved V gene, and why the rest are absent is not known. Clonal size and the V and J genes are those of that table, whereas D and trimming came from the DNA. In all, the sample holds some 140,000 clones, and roughly three quarters of those were seen once. The leading ten clones occupy 3.1% of the sample.

The cohort consisted of 666 healthy bone marrow donors. At the time of sampling, every cohort member was nominally healthy, though immune exposures that went unrecorded were likely present. The donor was CMV seronegative and was included in the group of about 400 seronegative cohort members. Every donor gave a peripheral blood sample, and the peripheral blood mononuclear cells from that sample were used for TCR beta sequencing. Genomic DNA extraction from the blood cell samples was performed with the Qiagen DNeasy Blood Extraction Kit. The V end loses 5 bases and the J end loses 8 bases, and a stretch of 16 bases separates them. Based on the germline V gene, the CDR1 and CDR2 sequences are SGHTA and FQGTGA. The CDR3 starts with the cysteine, ends with the phenylalanine, and has 14 residues. Of all the DNA, just the CDR3 is kept, 42 bases in frame from base 1. On the study overall, not on this receptor specifically: HLA typing was unavailable for some donors at each locus, so association tests used only the typed subset. In a later analysis, the rate of TCR association differed among HLA loci, with DRB1 alleles having the most associated TCRs and HLA-C alleles having the fewest. Compared with equally common non-associated chains, HLA-associated TCR beta chains in a later analysis were more clonally expanded and had lower generation probabilities. A cluster of highly shared sequence variants was judged likely to be a technical artifact of the sequencing pipeline. Most CMV-associated TCR beta chains appeared to be HLA-restricted in a later analysis, and the HLA associations seemed to be driven largely by CMV exposure. Linkage disequilibrium might explain the correlated functional status among segregating V segments, but an unknown experimental factor could not be excluded. Sequencing depth was assumed to be roughly uniform across donors in the presence/absence analyses, though that assumption may not hold. When HLA alleles, especially DR and DQ, strongly co-occurred, TCR associations were difficult to assign to individual alleles. The earlier analysis of approximately 590 of the donors excluded around 17 rarely observed V segments, including chromosome 9 orphons, because counts were too low. At a false discovery rate of 0.05, a later analysis linked under 20,000 TCR beta sequences to specific HLA alleles. In an earlier analysis of 500 to 650 of the donors, most TCR beta V segments appeared in productive rearrangements about 87% or about 30% of the time, broadly matching IMGT annotations. According to the authors, the approach could potentially be generalized to other disease states and immunological phenotypes. The only immune exposure information available for the cohort was CMV serostatus. In a later genetic analysis, fewer N-insertions in productive TCRs were reported among donors in an Asian-associated ancestry cluster than the roughly 700-donor mean. Across donors, most TCR sequences were observed very rarely, whereas some public TCRs were present in many individuals. The classifier was reported to diagnose cytomegalovirus status with high specificity and sensitivity in both the original and validation cohorts. The 87-base-pair reads could not distinguish some IMGT-functional V segments, including TRBV6-2 and TRBV6-3, so those segments were excluded. A further reported finding was that TCR beta sequences accurately predicted the HLA-A and HLA-B alleles for most subjects in the first cohort. A later analysis reported that several top co-occurrence clusters appeared linked to parvovirus B19, influenza, CMV and Epstein-Barr virus. In vitro tests confirmed that a few of the cytomegalovirus-associated TCR beta chains recognize cytomegalovirus antigens. The study gave a list of some 150 TCR beta chains associated with cytomegalovirus. A later genetic analysis associated a missense DCLRE1C variant with V-gene and J-gene trimming of TCR beta chains, and an independent cohort replicated the association. Only TCR beta chains were sequenced in this cohort, and the absence of alpha or paired-chain data limited detectable features.

This receptor chain uses TRBV7-3 and TRBJ2-1; no confident D gene assignment can be made. The TCR comes from a man aged 35 to 55 in good health and CMV-seronegative. The sequencing sample was made of PBMCs. The bases are TGTGCCAGCAGCCCACACGCTGGTAACGATGAGCAGTTCTTC. It translates to CASSPHAGNDEQFF.